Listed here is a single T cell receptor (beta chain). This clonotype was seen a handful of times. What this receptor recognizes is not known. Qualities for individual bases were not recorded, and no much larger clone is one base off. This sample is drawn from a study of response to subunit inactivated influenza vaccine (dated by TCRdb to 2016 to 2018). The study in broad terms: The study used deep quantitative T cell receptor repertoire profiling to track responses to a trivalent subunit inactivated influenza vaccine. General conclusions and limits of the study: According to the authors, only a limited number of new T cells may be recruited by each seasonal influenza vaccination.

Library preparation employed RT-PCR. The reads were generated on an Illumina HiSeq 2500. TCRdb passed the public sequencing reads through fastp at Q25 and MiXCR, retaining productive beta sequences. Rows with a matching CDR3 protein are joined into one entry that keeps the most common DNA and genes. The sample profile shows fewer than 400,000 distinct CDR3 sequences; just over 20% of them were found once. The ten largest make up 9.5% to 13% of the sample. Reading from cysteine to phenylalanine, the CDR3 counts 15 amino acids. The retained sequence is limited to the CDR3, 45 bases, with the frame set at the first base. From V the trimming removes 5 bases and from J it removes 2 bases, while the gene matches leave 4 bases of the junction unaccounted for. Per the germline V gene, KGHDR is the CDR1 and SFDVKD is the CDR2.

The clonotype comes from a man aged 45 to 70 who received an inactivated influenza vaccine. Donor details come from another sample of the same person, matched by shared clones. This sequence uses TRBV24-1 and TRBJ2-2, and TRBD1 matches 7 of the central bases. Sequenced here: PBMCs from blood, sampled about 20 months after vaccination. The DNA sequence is TGTGCCACCAGTGCCGGGACAGTTAACACCGGGGAGCTGTTTTTT. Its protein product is CATSAGTVNTGELFF.